This T cell receptor (beta chain) was found in a study of T cell responses to AZD1222 COVID-19 vaccine. Clones were sequenced by immunoSEQ multiplex PCR, and TCRdb holds only the in-frame ones, with some missing. The table includes some 60,000 clones, about 80% detected once. For this clone: Its antigen is not identified.

Germline V gives CDR1 SNHLY, CDR2 FYNNEI. The CDR3 has 15 residues. V was cut by 4 bases and J by 0 bases, with 9 bases left in between. Findings and caveats of the study: Researchers report vaccine-associated CD4 TCRs spanning spike, with dominance at 160-218 and 743-854. Females outnumbered males among donors, who were mostly white British; clonal diversity was possibly underestimated. The breadth and depth of Spike-specific TCRs increased once two AZD1222 doses had been given.

The rearrangement joins TRBV2 to TRBJ1-4; D call uncertain. The sample consisted of peripheral blood, taken 28 days after the second AZD1222 dose. The clonotype comes from an adult who received the AZD1222 COVID-19 vaccine. The CDR3 region has the DNA TGTGCCAGCAGTGGGTGGACGGCAACTAATGAAAAACTGTTTTTT. Protein product: CASSGWTATNEKLFF.